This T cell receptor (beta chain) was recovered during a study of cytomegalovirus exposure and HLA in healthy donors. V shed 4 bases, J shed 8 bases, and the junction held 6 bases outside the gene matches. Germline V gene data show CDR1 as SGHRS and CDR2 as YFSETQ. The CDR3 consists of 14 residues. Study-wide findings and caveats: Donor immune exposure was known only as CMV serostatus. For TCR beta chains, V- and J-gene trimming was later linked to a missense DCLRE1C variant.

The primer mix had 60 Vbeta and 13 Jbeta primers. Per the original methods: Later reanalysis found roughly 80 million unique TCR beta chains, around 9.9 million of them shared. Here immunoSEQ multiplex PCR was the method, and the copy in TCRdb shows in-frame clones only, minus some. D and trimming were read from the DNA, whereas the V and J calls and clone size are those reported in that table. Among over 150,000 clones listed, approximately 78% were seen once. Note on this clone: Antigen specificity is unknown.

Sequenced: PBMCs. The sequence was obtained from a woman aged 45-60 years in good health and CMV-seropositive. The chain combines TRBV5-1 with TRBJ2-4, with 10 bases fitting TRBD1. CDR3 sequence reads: CASSTGTGDDIQYF. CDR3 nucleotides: TGCGCCAGCAGCACCGGGACAGGGGATGACATTCAGTACTTC.